This TCR beta chain was obtained from a study of blood T cell repertoires in COVID-19. Sequencing used immunoSEQ multiplex PCR; TCRdb keeps in-frame clones, though not all of them. The sample lists under 150,000 clones; approximately 86% were seen once. The sample holds a few counts of this clone. This CDR3 spans 15 amino acids. The germline gives CDR1 KGHSH, CDR2 LQKENI. Trimming at V came to 3 bases and at J to 3 bases, leaving 7 bases not matched to a gene. The sequence was obtained from a woman between 45 and 65 years old who had recovered from COVID-19. The V call is TRBV18, the J call TRBJ1-1; 7 nucleotides match TRBD1. Source material: PBMCs or T cells enriched from blood (not recorded which). CDR3 in DNA: TGTGCCAGCTCACCCTGGACAGGAGGGGACACTGAAGCTTTCTTT. Translation gives CASSPWTGGDTEAFF.